The sequence of this T cell receptor (beta chain) was determined in a study of PD-1 blockade in classical Hodgkin lymphoma. TCRdb's copy holds only in-frame clones and misses some; the assay was immunoSEQ multiplex PCR. The sample lists 15,000 to 20,000 clones, 65% to 80% occurring once. About this clone: The antigen is unknown.

Time point specified: cycle 4 day 1 (C4D1), after 6 weeks of nivolumab. Exposure to brentuximab vedotin varied, and each patient had relapsed following autologous stem cell transplantation. This CDR3 comprises 14 residues. V gave up 1 base and J gave up 5 bases; unmatched junction bases: 3. Germline CDR1 SGHDT, CDR2 YYEEEE. The study, taken as a whole, reports: Relative to healthy donors, newly diagnosed patients reportedly had lower baseline TCR diversity, which was reported as lower still in relapsed/refractory patients.

V and J are TRBV5-6 and TRBJ2-1, with 7 bases fitting TRBD2. This sample comprised peripheral blood mononuclear cells (PBMCs), obtained before the fourth cycle of nivolumab. The sequence was obtained from a human donor with classical Hodgkin lymphoma. As DNA, the CDR3 is TGTGCCAGCAGCTTGATAGCGGGTAACAATGAGCAGTTCTTC. This codes for CASSLIAGNNEQFF.